The source of this TCR beta chain is a study of T cell changes during pregnancy in multiple sclerosis. The CDR3 runs 16 residues. The germline V and J ends were trimmed by 0 bases and 5 bases, with 14 bases remaining between them. In germline, CDR1 is SGHNT, CDR2 YYREEE (reference sequence). Assay: immunoSEQ multiplex PCR; the TCRdb copy retains only in-frame clones and omits some. The table lists 30,000 to 45,000 clones, approximately 90% of them singletons. The source is a female donor with multiple sclerosis, enrolled in a pregnancy study. V gene TRBV5-4 combines with J gene TRBJ2-2; tentatively, D is TRBD2 (5 bases). Source: CD4+ T cells from peripheral blood mononuclear cells, taken in the first trimester of pregnancy. CDR3 nucleotides: TGTGCCAGCAGCTTGGAGCCCACTAGAAGGACCGGGGAGCTGTTTTTT. It yields the protein CASSLEPTRRTGELFF.